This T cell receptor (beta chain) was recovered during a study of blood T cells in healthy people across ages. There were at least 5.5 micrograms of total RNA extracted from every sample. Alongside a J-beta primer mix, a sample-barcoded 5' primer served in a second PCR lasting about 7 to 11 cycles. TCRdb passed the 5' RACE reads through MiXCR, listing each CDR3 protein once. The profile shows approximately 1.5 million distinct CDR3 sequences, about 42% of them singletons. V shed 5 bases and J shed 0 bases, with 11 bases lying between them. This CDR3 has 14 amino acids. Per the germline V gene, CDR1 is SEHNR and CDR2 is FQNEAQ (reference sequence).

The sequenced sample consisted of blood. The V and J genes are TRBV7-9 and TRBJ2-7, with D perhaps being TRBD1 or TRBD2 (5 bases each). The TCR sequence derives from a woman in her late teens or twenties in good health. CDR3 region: CASSPKGTSYEQYF. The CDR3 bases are TGTGCCAGCAGCCCCAAGGGGACCTCCTACGAGCAGTACTTC.